One and the same sample provided the 17 T cell receptor beta chains below, sequenced in a study of blood T cell repertoires in COVID-19. The protocol was immunoSEQ multiplex PCR, while the TCRdb copy is restricted to in-frame clones and leaves out a portion. Among approximately 530,000 clones, roughly nine tenths were seen once, and the ten largest hold around 8%. Sequencing used peripheral blood. The receptors originated from a woman between 50 and 59 years old with COVID-19, enrolled during active disease.

The rearrangement joins TRBV5-6 to TRBJ1-2; possibly TRBD1 for D (6 bases). Germline-derived CDR1 and CDR2 are SGHDT and YYEEEE. The CDR3 covers 14 residues. Between the trimmed V and J ends, which lost 5 bases and 6 bases, there was a span of 17 bases. CDR3 region: CASRFTGGDHGYTF. The CDR3 coding sequence is TGTGCCAGCAGATTTACGGGGGGCGACCATGGCTACACCTTC.

V gene TRBV4-2 combines with J gene TRBJ1-1, with a weak D call TRBD1 (6 bases). CDR1 and CDR2 (germline): LGHNA, YNFKEQ. The CDR3 sequence is 14 residues long. Trimming took 3 bases from V and 4 from J, leaving 12 bases between them. DNA for the CDR3: TGTGCCAGCAGCCAGCCAGGGGTTACCACTGAAGCTTTCTTT. Encoded protein: CASSQPGVTTEAFF.

The CDR3 spells CASSQGDTRGYTF. For the CDR3, the DNA is TGCGCCAGCAGCCAAGGGGACACCCGCGGCTACACCTTC. The chain combines TRBV4-1 with TRBJ1-2, with D possibly matching TRBD1 (6 bases). The CDR3 sequence is 13 residues long. V gave up 1 base and J gave up 8 bases, with 11 bases separating them. The germline V gene has CDR1 MGHRA and CDR2 YSYEKL.

This clone was seen once. The chain employs TRBV3-1 (or the pseudogene TRBV3-2) and TRBJ1-5; TRBD1 is a possible D gene (5 bases). The V and J ends lost 0 bases and 2 bases respectively, with 5 bases between them. The CDR3 consists of 14 residues. The germline V gene has CDR1 LGHDT and CDR2 YNNKEL (reference sequence). The CDR3 DNA follows: TGTGCCAGCAGCCAAGACAGGGGCAATCAGCCCCAGCATTTT. As protein: CASSQDRGNQPQHF.

The chain links TRBV2 to TRBJ1-6; D gene ambiguous. CDR1 and CDR2 from the germline V gene are SNHLY and FYNNEI. Trimming removed 7 bases from V and 5 bases from J, with 12 bases in between. CDR3 length equals 14 residues. The chain's CDR3 is CASTPLRDNSPLHF. The CDR3 DNA follows: TGTGCCAGCACTCCCCTCCGGGATAATTCACCCCTCCACTTT.

The count of this clone is one. V usage is TRBV3-1 (or the pseudogene TRBV3-2) and J usage is TRBJ1-1; weak D call: TRBD1 (5 bases). This CDR3 spans 12 amino acids. V was shortened by 10 bases and J by 8 bases, with 17 bases between the two germline ends. Germline V gene sequence: CDR1 LGHDT, CDR2 YNNKEL (reference sequence). As DNA, the CDR3 is TGTGCCACCGGCGGGGGACGGTCAGAAGCTTTCTTT. Translated: CATGGGRSEAFF.

This chain joins TRBV5-1 and TRBJ1-6; D is unresolved. CDR3 size: 15 residues. CDR1 is SGHRS, CDR2 YFSETQ, per germline. With 7 bases removed from V and 0 bases from J, the gap between germline ends came to 11 bases. CDR3 loop: CASASGSSYNSPLHF. DNA for the CDR3: TGCGCCAGCGCGTCGGGGAGCTCCTATAATTCACCCCTCCACTTT.

The V gene is TRBV28, the J gene TRBJ2-4, with TRBD2 matching over 13 bases. This CDR3 comprises 16 residues. CDR1 is MDHEN and CDR2 is SYDVKM in the germline V gene. Trimming took 4 bases from V and 8 from J; bases not matched to a gene: 8. The CDR3 region is CASSSTSGGARYIQYF. Here the CDR3 DNA reads TGTGCCAGCAGTTCCACTAGCGGGGGGGCACGATACATTCAGTACTTC.

The J gene is TRBJ2-3, the V gene TRBV15; 8 bases map to TRBD1. The germline CDR1 and CDR2 sequences are LNHNV and YYDKDF (reference sequence). CDR3 length: 16 amino acids. J was trimmed by 1 base and V by 0 bases; bases with no gene match: 3. The CDR3 region has the DNA TGTGCCACCAGCAGAGAGACGGACAGGGGCACAGATACGCAGTATTTT. This translates into CATSRETDRGTDTQYF.

V is TRBV9 and J is TRBJ2-3; the match to TRBD2 covers 13 bases. V lost 0 bases to trimming and J lost 2 bases; unmatched junction nucleotides: 9. This CDR3 comprises 19 residues. CDR1 SGDLS and CDR2 YYNGEE come from the germline V gene. CDR3 protein: CASSVAPGLAGPYTDTQYF. The CDR3 nucleotides are TGTGCCAGCAGCGTAGCCCCGGGACTAGCGGGACCCTACACAGATACGCAGTATTTT.

This rearrangement joins TRBV6-6 to TRBJ1-2, with TRBD1 matching over 7 bases. Germline V gene sequence: CDR1 MNHNY, CDR2 SVGAGI (reference sequence). Trimming cost V 5 bases and J 1 base; bases outside gene matches: 10. The CDR3 loop spans 16 amino acids. The CDR3 loop is CASSRQGESLNYGYTF. In DNA, the CDR3 is TGTGCCAGCAGTCGACAGGGCGAGTCTCTTAACTATGGCTACACCTTC.

The chain couples TRBV7-9 to TRBJ2-3; 12 bases match TRBD2. The V gene end was trimmed by 4 bases and the J gene end by 4 bases; junction bases not matched to a gene: 9. CDR1 and CDR2 from the germline V gene are SEHNR and FQNEAQ (reference sequence). This CDR3 has 17 amino acids. The CDR3 nucleotides are TGTGCCAGCAGCTGGCCTTCGACTAGCGGGGGCGCAGATACGCAGTATTTT. It codes for CASSWPSTSGGADTQYF.

V gene TRBV3-1 (or the pseudogene TRBV3-2) combines with J gene TRBJ2-3; TRBD2 aligns across 13 bases. Germline loops: CDR1 LGHDT, CDR2 YNNKEL (reference sequence). The CDR3 length is 17 residues. Unmatched junction bases numbered 7, after V lost 5 bases and J lost 2 bases. The CDR3 here is CASSWTSGGIYTDTQYF. The CDR3 DNA follows: TGTGCCAGCAGCTGGACTAGCGGGGGAATTTACACAGATACGCAGTATTTT.

CDR3 sequence: CASSQVGSSRGLNEQFF. The DNA of the CDR3 is TGCGCCAGCAGCCAAGTCGGGTCGAGCAGGGGGCTTAATGAGCAGTTCTTC. The V call is TRBV4-1, the J call TRBJ2-1; 8 nucleotides align to TRBD1. V lost 1 base and J lost 7; bases outside the gene matches: 12. Germline CDR1 and CDR2: MGHRA and YSYEKL. The CDR3 is 17 residues long.

The V call is TRBV6-6, the J call TRBJ1-1; D gene uncertain. The CDR3 totals 11 residues. From germline, CDR1 is MNHNY and CDR2 SVGAGI (reference sequence). V gave up 7 bases and J gave up 2 bases, with 5 bases separating them. CDR3 DNA: TGTGCCAGCACCCGTAACACTGAAGCTTTCTTT. Protein: CASTRNTEAFF.

V usage is TRBV20-1 and J usage is TRBJ2-5; D not resolved. Deletions cut 2 bases from V and 5 bases from J, with 6 bases between. The germline CDR1 and CDR2 sequences are DFQATT and SNEGSKA (reference sequence). The CDR3 extends over 11 amino acids. The CDR3 DNA reads as TGCAGTGCTAGAAGTCGGGAGACCCAGTACTTC. Residues: CSARSRETQYF.

This chain joins TRBV27 and TRBJ1-1; no clear D. CDR1 is MNHEY, CDR2 SMNVEV, per germline (reference sequence). This CDR3 has 15 residues. With 6 bases removed from V and 0 bases from J, the gap between germline ends came to 14 bases. The CDR3 loop is CASSPLADMNTEAFF. In nucleotides, the CDR3 is TGTGCCAGCAGCCCCCTCGCAGACATGAACACTGAAGCTTTCTTT.